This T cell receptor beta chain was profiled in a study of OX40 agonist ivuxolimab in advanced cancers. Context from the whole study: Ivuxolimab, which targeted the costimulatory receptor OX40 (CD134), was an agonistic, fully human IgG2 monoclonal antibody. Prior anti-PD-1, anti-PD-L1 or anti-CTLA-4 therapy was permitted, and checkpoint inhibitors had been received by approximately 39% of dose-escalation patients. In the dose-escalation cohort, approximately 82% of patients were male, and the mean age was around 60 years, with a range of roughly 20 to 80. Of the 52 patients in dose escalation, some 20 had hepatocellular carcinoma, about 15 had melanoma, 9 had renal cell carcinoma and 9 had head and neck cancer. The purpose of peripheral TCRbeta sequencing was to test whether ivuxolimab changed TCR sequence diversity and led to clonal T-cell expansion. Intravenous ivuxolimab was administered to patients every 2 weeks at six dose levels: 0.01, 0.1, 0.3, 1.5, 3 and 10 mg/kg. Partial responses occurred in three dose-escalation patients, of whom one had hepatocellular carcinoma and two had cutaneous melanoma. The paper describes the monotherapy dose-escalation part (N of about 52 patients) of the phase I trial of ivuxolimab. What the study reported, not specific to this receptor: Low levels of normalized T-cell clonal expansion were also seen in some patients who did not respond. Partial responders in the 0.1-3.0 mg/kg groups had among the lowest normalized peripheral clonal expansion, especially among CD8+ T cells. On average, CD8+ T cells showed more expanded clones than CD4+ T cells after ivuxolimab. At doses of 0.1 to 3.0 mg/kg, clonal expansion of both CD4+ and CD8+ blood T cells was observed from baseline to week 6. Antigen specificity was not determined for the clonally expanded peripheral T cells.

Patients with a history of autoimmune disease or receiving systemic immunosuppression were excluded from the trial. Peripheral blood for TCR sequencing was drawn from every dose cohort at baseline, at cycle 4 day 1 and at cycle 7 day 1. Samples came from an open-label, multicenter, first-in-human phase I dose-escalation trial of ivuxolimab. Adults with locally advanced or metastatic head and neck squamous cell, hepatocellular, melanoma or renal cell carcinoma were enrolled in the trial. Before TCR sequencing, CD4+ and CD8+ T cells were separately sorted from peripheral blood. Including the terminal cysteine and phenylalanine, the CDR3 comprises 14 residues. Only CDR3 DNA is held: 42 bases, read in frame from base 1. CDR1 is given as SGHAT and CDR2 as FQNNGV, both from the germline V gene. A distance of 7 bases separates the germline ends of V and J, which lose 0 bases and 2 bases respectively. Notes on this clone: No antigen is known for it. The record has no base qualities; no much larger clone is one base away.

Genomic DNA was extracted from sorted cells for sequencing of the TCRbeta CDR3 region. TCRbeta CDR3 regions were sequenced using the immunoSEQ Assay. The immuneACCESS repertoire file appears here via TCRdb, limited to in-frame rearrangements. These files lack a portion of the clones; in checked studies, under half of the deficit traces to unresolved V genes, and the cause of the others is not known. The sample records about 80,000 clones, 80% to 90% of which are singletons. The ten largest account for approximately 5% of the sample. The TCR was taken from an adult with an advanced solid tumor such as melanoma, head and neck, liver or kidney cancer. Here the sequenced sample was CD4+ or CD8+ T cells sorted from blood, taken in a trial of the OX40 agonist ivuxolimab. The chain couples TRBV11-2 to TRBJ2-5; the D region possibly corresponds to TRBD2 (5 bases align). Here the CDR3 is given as CASSLEPGQETQYF. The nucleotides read TGTGCCAGCAGCTTAGAACCGGGACAAGAGACCCAGTACTTC.